This T cell receptor (beta chain) was recorded in a study of blood T cell repertoires in COVID-19. Study-level background: The analysed material was cDNA or gDNA that came from T cells, B-cell-depleted T cells, or PBMCs.

Original methodology: Nucleated cell counts were estimated from reference gene primer amplification. Clones were read by immunoSEQ multiplex PCR, and TCRdb kept only the in-frame ones, dropping some. V, J and clone size are those of that table, while D and trimming were read from the DNA. The data contain 250,000 to 350,000 clones, around 85% of them singletons. Seattle enrolled patients during active infection and tracked them longitudinally. This TCR came from a human donor with COVID-19, enrolled during active disease. The donor label of this sample is uncertain. Source material: peripheral blood.

The CDR3 DNA reads TGTGCCAGCAGCCGAACAGGGGGCGCCTCCTACGAGCAGTACTTC. Translation: CASSRTGGASYEQYF. The chain recombines TRBV7-9 with TRBJ2-7, with TRBD1 matching over 9 bases. Germline loops: CDR1 SEHNR, CDR2 FQNEAQ (reference sequence). The CDR3 has 15 residues. The ends lost 5 bases at V and 0 bases at J; junction bases unmatched: 5.